These 27 T cell receptor beta chains were sequenced from one sample in a study of blood T cell repertoires in COVID-19. Assay: immunoSEQ multiplex PCR; the TCRdb copy retains only in-frame clones and omits some. Of under 350,000 clones listed, roughly 85% are singletons. Sequenced input: peripheral blood. These receptors originate from a human donor in a cohort sampled during active COVID-19.

This clone occurred once. V and J are TRBV2 and TRBJ1-2; 8 bases are shared with TRBD1. The CDR3 has 15 residues. Germline CDR1 SNHLY, CDR2 FYNNEI. Unmatched junction bases numbered 5, after V lost 5 bases and J lost 0 bases. In DNA form, the CDR3 reads TGTGCCAGCAGTAGAACAGGGGGTACTAACTATGGCTACACCTTC. It codes for CASSRTGGTNYGYTF.

This clone has just one count. V and J are TRBV7-2 and TRBJ2-7, with 9 bases matching TRBD2. The CDR3 is 14 amino acids. With 3 bases clipped from V and 6 bases from J, the junction kept 6 bases outside the gene matches. Germline V CDR1 and CDR2: SGHTA, FQGNSA. CDR3 sequence reads: CASSLGLAGSEQYF. The CDR3 DNA is TGTGCCAGCAGCTTGGGGCTAGCGGGGAGCGAGCAGTACTTC.

Only one count was recorded for this clone. V and J are TRBV7-8 and TRBJ1-2; D gene unclear. Looked up from germline, CDR1 is SGHVS and CDR2 is FQNEAQ. The CDR3 runs 14 residues. The ends were cut back, 0 bases at V and 2 bases at J, with 7 bases in the middle. The CDR3 DNA reads TGTGCCAGCAGCTTAGCGCGGCAGAACTATGGCTACACCTTC. Translating gives CASSLARQNYGYTF.

CDR3 in amino acids: CASSFYPSNQPQHF. As DNA, the CDR3 is TGTGCCAGCAGCTTCTATCCTAGCAATCAGCCCCAGCATTTT. This chain links TRBV7-2 with TRBJ1-5; D is uncertain. Trimming shortened V by 3 bases and J by 0 bases, and 6 bases separated the two germline ends. This CDR3 spans 14 amino acids. Germline V lookup: CDR1 SGHTA, CDR2 FQGNSA.

The J gene is TRBJ1-1, the V gene TRBV6-5; no clear D. In germline, CDR1 is MNHEY, CDR2 SVGAGI. The CDR3 has 13 residues. The V end lost 6 bases, the J end lost 1 base, and 9 bases lay between the germline ends. The CDR3, as DNA: TGTGCCAGCAGGACAACGAAGAACACTGAAGCTTTCTTT. This codes for CASRTTKNTEAFF.

This clone has just one count. The gene calls are TRBV27 and TRBJ1-1; 11 positions match TRBD1. The CDR3 has 14 residues. Germline loops: CDR1 MNHEY, CDR2 SMNVEV (reference sequence). The J segment lost 6 bases and the V segment lost 7 bases, leaving 7 bases of the junction unmatched. The CDR3 loop reads CASKWTGGMAEAFF. Here the CDR3 DNA reads TGTGCCAGCAAATGGACAGGGGGCATGGCTGAAGCTTTCTTT.

The chain joins TRBV30 to TRBJ2-3; no definite D call. CDR1 is GTSNPN and CDR2 is SVGIG in the germline V gene (reference sequence). V lost 3 bases and J lost 0, with 7 bases in between. This CDR3 is 13 amino acids long. CDR3 region: CAWSQLSTDTQYF. The DNA for the CDR3 is TGTGCCTGGAGCCAGTTAAGCACAGATACGCAGTATTTT.

The count of this clone is one. V gene TRBV2 combines with J gene TRBJ2-7, with a weak D call TRBD2 (6 bases). V was pared by 7 bases and J by 3 bases, with 16 bases between. CDR1 SNHLY and CDR2 FYNNEI come from the germline V gene. The CDR3 is 14 residues long. CDR3 nucleotide sequence: TGTGCCAGCATGCGGGGCCAGATACTCTACGAGCAGTACTTC. Its translation is CASMRGQILYEQYF. The full variable domain, rest sourced from reference TRBV2 and TRBJ2-7, is EPEVTQTPSHQVTQMGQEVILRCVPISNHLYFYWYRQILGQKVEFLVSFYNNEISEKSEIFDDQFSVERPDGSNFTLKIRSTKLEDSAMYFCASMRGQILYEQYFGPGTRLTVT.

V is TRBV9 and J is TRBJ2-7; D perhaps matches TRBD1 (5 bases). This CDR3 is 15 amino acids long. V lost 0 bases and J 1 base, leaving 11 bases between the germline ends. Per germline, CDR1 SGDLS and CDR2 YYNGEE. The CDR3 bases are TGTGCCAGCAGCGTAGGGCAGGGAAGGTCCTACGAGCAGTACTTC. Residues: CASSVGQGRSYEQYF.

The chain joins TRBV10-3 to TRBJ1-5; 7 bases match TRBD1. Germline V gene sequence: CDR1 ENHRY, CDR2 SYGVKD. J gave up 1 base and V 2 bases, and 2 bases lay outside the gene matches. The CDR3 totals 15 residues. The CDR3 region is CAISEGQASNQPQHF. The DNA of the CDR3 is TGTGCCATCAGTGAGGGACAGGCGAGCAATCAGCCCCAGCATTTT.

In this sample, this clone turned up once. The V call is TRBV6-2 or TRBV6-3, the J call TRBJ1-5; 8 bases are shared with TRBD1. There are 15 residues in the CDR3. The ends lost 0 bases at V and 5 bases at J; junction bases unmatched: 3. Germline CDR1 and CDR2: MNHEY and SVGEGT. CDR3 coding DNA: TGTGCCAGCAGTTACTCGGGACAGGTGCATCAGCCCCAGCATTTT. It yields the protein CASSYSGQVHQPQHF.

This clone was picked up one time. The gene calls are TRBV1 and TRBJ2-7; the table calls TRBD2, which could not be checked here. TRBV1 corresponds to a pseudogene. The CDR3 consists of 12 residues. CDR3 protein: CTSSPGTYEQYF. Written as DNA, the CDR3 is TGCACCAGCAGTCCGGGGACTTACGAGCAGTACTTC.

This clone was seen a single time. V gene TRBV24-1 combines with J gene TRBJ2-2, with D possibly being TRBD1 (5 bases). Germline CDR1 and CDR2: KGHDR and SFDVKD. The CDR3 is made up of 15 amino acids. Trimming removed 4 bases from V and 7 bases from J, with 15 bases in between. The CDR3 coding sequence is TGTGCCACCAGTGACATACAGGTATCGAGCGGGGAGCTGTTTTTT. This encodes CATSDIQVSSGELFF.

V is TRBV3-1 (or the pseudogene TRBV3-2) and J is TRBJ1-1; 8 bases fit TRBD1. This CDR3 has 14 amino acids. V shed 1 base, J shed 13 bases, and the junction held 11 bases outside the gene matches. Germline V gene sequence: CDR1 LGHDT, CDR2 YNNKEL (reference sequence). The DNA for the CDR3 is TGTGCCAGCAGCCAAGGAATCGGACAGGGCAGGGATTTCTTT. Its protein is CASSQGIGQGRDFF.

The chain recombines TRBV7-8 with TRBJ2-1, with 7 bases aligning to TRBD2. Germline V CDR1 and CDR2: SGHVS, FQNEAQ. The CDR3 sequence is 19 residues long. The J segment lost 0 bases and the V segment lost 2 bases, leaving 13 bases of the junction unmatched. Written as DNA, the CDR3 is TGTGCCAGCAGCTTACGGGGGGTTGGAGGGGCATCCTCCTACAATGAGCAGTTCTTC. The encoded protein is CASSLRGVGGASSYNEQFF.

The chain recombines TRBV18 with TRBJ1-4; TRBD1 matches 7 bases. The CDR3 length is 15 residues. Germline V lookup: CDR1 KGHSH, CDR2 LQKENI. With 2 bases clipped from V and 5 bases from J, the junction kept 5 bases outside the gene matches. This CDR3 is CASSPGQDLNEKLFF. The CDR3, as DNA: TGTGCCAGCTCACCAGGACAGGACCTCAATGAAAAACTGTTTTTT. The full variable domain, with the rest looked up from reference TRBV18 and TRBJ1-4, is NAGVMQNPRHLVRRRGQEARLRCSPMKGHSHVYWYRQLPEEGLKFMVYLQKENIIDESGMPKERFSAEFPKEGPSILRIQQVVRGDSAAYFCASSPGQDLNEKLFFGSGTQLSVL.

The count of this clone is one. V gene TRBV30 combines with J gene TRBJ1-4, with 9 bases matching TRBD1. Looked up from germline, CDR1 is GTSNPN and CDR2 is SVGIG (reference sequence). The J segment lost 10 bases and the V segment lost 1 base, leaving 7 bases of the junction unmatched. This CDR3 is 14 amino acids long. The CDR3 DNA is TGTGCCTGGAGTGAAGGACAGGGGTTCGCAAAACTGTTTTTT. It translates to CAWSEGQGFAKLFF.

This clone was counted only a few times. The rearrangement links TRBV24-1 to TRBJ2-7; a weak D match, TRBD2 (6 bases). Germline values: CDR1 KGHDR, CDR2 SFDVKD. The CDR3 contains 15 residues. The V and J ends lost 4 bases and 4 bases respectively, with 16 bases between them. CDR3 in DNA: TGTGCCACCAGTGACCGGGGACTGTCTGGGTACGAGCAGTACTTC. The encoded protein is CATSDRGLSGYEQYF.

A single count supports this clone. V and J are TRBV6-5 and TRBJ1-2; 7 bases match TRBD1. The germline CDR1 and CDR2 sequences are MNHEY and SVGAGI. Trimming cost V 4 bases and J 0 bases; bases outside gene matches: 8. The CDR3 length is 16 residues. The CDR3 DNA is TGTGCCAGCAGTTCCCCCAGAACAGGGGCTAACTATGGCTACACCTTC. Encoded protein: CASSSPRTGANYGYTF.

The chain's CDR3 is CASSAFPTENTEAFF. The CDR3 coding sequence is TGCGCCAGCAGCGCTTTTCCGACAGAGAACACTGAAGCTTTCTTT. The chain combines TRBV5-1 with TRBJ1-1; tentatively, D is TRBD1 (5 bases). This CDR3 is built from 15 residues. CDR1 and CDR2 (germline): SGHRS, YFSETQ. V lost 4 bases to trimming and J lost 1 base, with 14 bases between them.

The chain combines TRBV2 with TRBJ1-2, with a possible D match to TRBD1 (5 bases). V lost 7 bases and J lost 4, with 10 bases in between. CDR1 and CDR2 from the germline V gene are SNHLY and FYNNEI. This CDR3 is built from 12 residues. This chain's CDR3 is CASKAGIYGYTF. CDR3 in DNA: TGTGCCAGCAAAGCAGGGATCTATGGCTACACCTTC.

CDR3 loop: CASSIRQGYEQYF. CDR3 DNA sequence: TGTGCCAGCAGTATCAGACAGGGTTACGAGCAGTACTTC. The genes are TRBV12-3 or TRBV12-4 and TRBJ2-7; 7 bases line up with TRBD1. The CDR3 runs 13 residues. Trimming took 5 bases from V and 4 from J; bases not matched to a gene: 5.

As regards this clone: Other DNA variants within this sample encode the same CDR3. V is TRBV5-1 and J is TRBJ2-3, with 8 bases matching TRBD1. CDR3 length equals 13 residues. Trimming removed 7 bases from V and 0 bases from J; junction bases left unmatched: 1. Looked up from germline, CDR1 is SGHRS and CDR2 is YFSETQ. CDR3 sequence (DNA): TGCGCCAGCGGACAGGGCAGCACAGATACGCAGTATTTT. It is translated as CASGQGSTDTQYF. Together with reference TRBV5-1 and TRBJ2-3, the CDR3 gives the full variable domain: KAGVTQTPRYLIKTRGQQVTLSCSPISGHRSVSWYQQTPGQGLQFLFEYFSETQRNKGNFPGRFSGRQFSNSRSEMNVSTLELGDSALYLCASGQGSTDTQYFGPGTRLTVL.

The rearrangement uses TRBV7-3 and TRBJ2-3; 8 nucleotides align to TRBD1. The germline CDR1 and CDR2 sequences are SGHTA and FQGTGA. The CDR3 spans 15 residues. The junction had 7 bases not matched to a gene; V was cut back by 2 bases and J by 6 bases. DNA of the CDR3: TGTGCCAGCAGCTTACAGGGGGCCCAGTCGGATACGCAGTATTTT. Protein: CASSLQGAQSDTQYF. Complete variable domain (other parts from reference TRBV7-3 and TRBJ2-3): GAGVSQTPSNKVTEKGKYVELRCDPISGHTALYWYRQSLGQGPEFLIYFQGTGAADDSGLPNDRFFAVRPEGSVSTLKIQRTERGDSAVYLCASSLQGAQSDTQYFGPGTRLTVL.

The chain joins TRBV9 to TRBJ2-3, with TRBD2 as a possible D gene (6 bases). Trimming left V 4 bases short and J 6 bases short, with 15 bases between. Germline V gene lookup returns CDR1 SGDLS and CDR2 YYNGEE. The CDR3 runs to 14 residues. This chain's CDR3 is CASSTSTGTDTQYF. CDR3 nucleotides: TGTGCCAGCAGCACCTCGACCGGGACTGATACGCAGTATTTT.

The chain combines TRBV10-2 with TRBJ1-2; TRBD1 might be the D (6 bases). The CDR3 extends over 12 amino acids. Per the germline V gene, CDR1 is WSHSY and CDR2 is SAAADI. V was pared by 10 bases and J by 1 base, with 10 bases between. The CDR3 region is CATADSNYGYTF. DNA of the CDR3: TGCGCCACCGCGGACAGTAACTATGGCTACACCTTC.

The table lists this clone with a few counts. The rearrangement uses TRBV10-1 and TRBJ2-7, with 10 bases lining up with TRBD2. The length of the CDR3 is 14 residues. V trimming: 2 bases; J trimming: 7 bases; junction bases outside the gene matches: 5. The germline V gene encodes CDR1 WNHNN and CDR2 SYGVQD (reference sequence). CDR3 nucleotides: TGCGCCAGCAGTGAGCCTAGCGGGGGTGATGAGCAGTACTTC. Amino acids: CASSEPSGGDEQYF.